This entry describes one TCR beta chain. Its specificity is not known. The junction and the germline gene differ at one end; a read error may be behind it. Attached unique molecular identifiers marked individual cDNA molecules. TCRdb recomputed calls from the 5' RACE reads with MiXCR, one row per CDR3 protein. Of roughly 100,000 distinct CDR3 sequences detected, roughly 13% appear once; the ten largest clones hold approximately 6%. The sample is drawn from a study of early T cells in non-severe SARS-CoV-2 infection. Points from the study as a whole: The study's VDJdb matching favored anti-spike CD8 responses and missed private and CD4 specificities.

The V gene's germline CDR1 is MNHEY and CDR2 SMNVEV (reference sequence). The length of the CDR3 is 15 residues. This sequence originates from an adult who was a healthcare worker with PCR-confirmed SARS-CoV-2 infection or an uninfected control (not recorded which). The sample comprised whole blood. V gene TRBV27 combines with J gene TRBJ2-3; maybe TRBD2 (6 bases). CDR3 in DNA: TGTGCCAGCGCATTCTTTGGCGGGGCCGCAGATACGCAATATTTT. It yields the protein CASAFFGGAADTQYF.